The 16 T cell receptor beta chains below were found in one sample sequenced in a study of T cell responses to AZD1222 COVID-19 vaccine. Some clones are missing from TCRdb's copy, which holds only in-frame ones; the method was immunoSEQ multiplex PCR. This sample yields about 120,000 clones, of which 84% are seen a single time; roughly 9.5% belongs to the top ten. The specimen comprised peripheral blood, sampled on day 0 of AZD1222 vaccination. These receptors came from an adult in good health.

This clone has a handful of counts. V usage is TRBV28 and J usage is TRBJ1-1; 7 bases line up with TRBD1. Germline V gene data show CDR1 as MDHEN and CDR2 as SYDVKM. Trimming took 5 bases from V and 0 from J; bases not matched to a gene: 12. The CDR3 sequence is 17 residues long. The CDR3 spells CASSDPRDSRMNTEAFF. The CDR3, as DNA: TGTGCCAGCAGTGATCCACGGGACAGCCGTATGAACACTGAAGCTTTCTTT.

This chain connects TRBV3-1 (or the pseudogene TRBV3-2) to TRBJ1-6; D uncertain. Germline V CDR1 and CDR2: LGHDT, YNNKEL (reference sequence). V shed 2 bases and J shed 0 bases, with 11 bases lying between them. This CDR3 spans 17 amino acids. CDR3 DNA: TGTGCCAGCAGCCAAAGTGTTACCAGCTCCTATAATTCACCCCTCCACTTT. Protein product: CASSQSVTSSYNSPLHF.

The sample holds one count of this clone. The CDR3 sequence is CASSLSSGGYNEQFF. The DNA of the CDR3 is TGTGCCAGCAGCTTGAGTAGCGGGGGCTACAATGAGCAGTTCTTC. This sequence joins TRBV5-4 and TRBJ2-1, with 9 bases that match TRBD2. In germline, CDR1 is SGHNT, CDR2 YYREEE (reference sequence). The V segment lost 1 base and the J segment 3 bases; nucleotides outside the gene matches: 2. The CDR3 extends over 15 amino acids.

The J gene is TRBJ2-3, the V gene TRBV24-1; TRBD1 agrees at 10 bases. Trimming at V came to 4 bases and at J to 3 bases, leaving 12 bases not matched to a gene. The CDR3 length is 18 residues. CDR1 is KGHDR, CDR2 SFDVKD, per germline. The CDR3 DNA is TGTGCCACCAGTGACCAGGGACAGGGGAATCCTTTGACAGATACGCAGTATTTT. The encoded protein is CATSDQGQGNPLTDTQYF.

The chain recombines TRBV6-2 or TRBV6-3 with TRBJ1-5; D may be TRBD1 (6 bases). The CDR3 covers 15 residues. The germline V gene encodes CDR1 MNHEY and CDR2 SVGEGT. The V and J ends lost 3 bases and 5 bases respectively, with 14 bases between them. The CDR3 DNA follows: TGTGCCAGCAGTTATGGGGGGGCTAGTCATCAGCCCCAGCATTTT. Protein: CASSYGGASHQPQHF.

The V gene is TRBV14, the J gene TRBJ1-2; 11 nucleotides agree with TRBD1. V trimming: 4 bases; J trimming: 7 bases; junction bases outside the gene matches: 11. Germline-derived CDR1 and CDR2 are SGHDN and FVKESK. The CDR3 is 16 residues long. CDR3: CASSPRTGGVGGGYTF. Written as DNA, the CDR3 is TGTGCCAGCAGCCCCCGGACAGGGGGCGTGGGTGGTGGCTACACCTTC.

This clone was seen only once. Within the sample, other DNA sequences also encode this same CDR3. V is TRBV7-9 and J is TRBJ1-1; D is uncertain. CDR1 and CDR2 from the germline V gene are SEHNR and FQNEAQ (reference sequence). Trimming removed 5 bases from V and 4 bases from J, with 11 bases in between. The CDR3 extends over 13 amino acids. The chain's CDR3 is CASSLEGGTEAFF. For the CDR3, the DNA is TGTGCCAGCAGCCTAGAGGGTGGCACTGAAGCTTTCTTT.

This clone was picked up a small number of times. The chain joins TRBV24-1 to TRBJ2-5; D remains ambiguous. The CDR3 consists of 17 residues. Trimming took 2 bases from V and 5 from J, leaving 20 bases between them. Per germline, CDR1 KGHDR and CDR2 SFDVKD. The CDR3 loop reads CATSDWGFRGAGETQYF. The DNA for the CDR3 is TGTGCCACCAGTGATTGGGGTTTTCGCGGAGCCGGGGAGACCCAGTACTTC.

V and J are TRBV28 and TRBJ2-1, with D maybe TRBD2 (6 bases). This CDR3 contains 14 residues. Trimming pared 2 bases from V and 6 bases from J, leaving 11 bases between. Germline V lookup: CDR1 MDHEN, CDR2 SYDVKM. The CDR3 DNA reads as TGTGCCAGCAGTTTACTATCGGGAGTCAATGAGCAGTTCTTC. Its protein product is CASSLLSGVNEQFF.

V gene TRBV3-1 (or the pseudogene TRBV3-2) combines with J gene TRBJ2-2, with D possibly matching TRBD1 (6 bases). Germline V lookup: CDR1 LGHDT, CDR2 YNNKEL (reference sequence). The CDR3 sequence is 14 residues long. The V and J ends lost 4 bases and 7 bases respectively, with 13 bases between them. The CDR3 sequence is CASSRQALGGELFF. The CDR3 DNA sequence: TGTGCCAGCAGCCGACAGGCCCTCGGCGGGGAGCTGTTTTTT.

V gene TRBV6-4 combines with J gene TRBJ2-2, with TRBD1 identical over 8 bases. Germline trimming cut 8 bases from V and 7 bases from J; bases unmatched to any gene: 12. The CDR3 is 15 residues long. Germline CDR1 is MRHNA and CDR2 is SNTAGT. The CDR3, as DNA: TGTGCCAGCTCCCCCCGGACAGGGAGCGGCGGGGAGCTGTTTTTT. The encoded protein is CASSPRTGSGGELFF.

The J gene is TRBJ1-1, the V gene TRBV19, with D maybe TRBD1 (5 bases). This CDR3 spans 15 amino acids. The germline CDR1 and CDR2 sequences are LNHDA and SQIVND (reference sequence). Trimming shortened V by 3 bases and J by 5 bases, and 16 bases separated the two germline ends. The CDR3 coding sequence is TGTGCCAGTAGTATCCACCTCGGGGGGATAACTGAAGCTTTCTTT. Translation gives CASSIHLGGITEAFF.

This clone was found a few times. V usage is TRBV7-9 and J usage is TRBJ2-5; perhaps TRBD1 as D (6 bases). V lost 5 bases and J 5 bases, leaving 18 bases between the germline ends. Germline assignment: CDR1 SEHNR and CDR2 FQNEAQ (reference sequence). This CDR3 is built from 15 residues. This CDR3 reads CASSRSLRGFETQYF. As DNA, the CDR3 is TGTGCCAGCAGCAGGTCCCTCAGGGGCTTTGAGACCCAGTACTTC. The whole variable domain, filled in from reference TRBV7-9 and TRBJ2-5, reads DTGVSQNPRHKITKRGQNVTFRCDPISEHNRLYWYRQTLGQGPEFLTYFQNEAQLEKSRLLSDRFSAERPKGSFSTLEIQRTEQGDSAMYLCASSRSLRGFETQYFGPGTRLLVL.

In DNA form, the CDR3 reads TGTGCCAGCTCAGACCGGGACAGATCTTATGGCTACACCTTC. Its translation: CASSDRDRSYGYTF. The genes are TRBV18 and TRBJ1-2, with 7 bases fitting TRBD1. J gave up 5 bases and V 5 bases, and 8 bases lay outside the gene matches. This CDR3 is built from 14 residues. Germline CDR1 is KGHSH and CDR2 is LQKENI. The whole variable domain, remainder taken from reference TRBV18 and TRBJ1-2, is NAGVMQNPRHLVRRRGQEARLRCSPMKGHSHVYWYRQLPEEGLKFMVYLQKENIIDESGMPKERFSAEFPKEGPSILRIQQVVRGDSAAYFCASSDRDRSYGYTFGSGTRLTVV.

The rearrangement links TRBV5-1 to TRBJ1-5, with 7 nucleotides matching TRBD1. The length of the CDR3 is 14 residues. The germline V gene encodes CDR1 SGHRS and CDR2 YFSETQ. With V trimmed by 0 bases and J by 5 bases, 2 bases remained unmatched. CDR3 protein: CASSLVGGDQPQHF. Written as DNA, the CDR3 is TGCGCCAGCAGCTTGGTAGGGGGCGATCAGCCCCAGCATTTT.

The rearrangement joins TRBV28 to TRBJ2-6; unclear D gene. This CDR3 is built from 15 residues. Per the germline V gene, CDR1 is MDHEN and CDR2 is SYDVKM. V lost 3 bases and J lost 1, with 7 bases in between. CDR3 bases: TGTGCCAGCAGTTTGGGTCGTTCTGGGGCCAACGTCCTGACTTTC. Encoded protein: CASSLGRSGANVLTF. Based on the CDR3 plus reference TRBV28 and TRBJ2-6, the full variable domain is DVKVTQSSRYLVKRTGEKVFLECVQDMDHENMFWYRQDPGLGLRLIYFSYDVKMKEKGDIPEGYSVSREKKERFSLILESASTNQTSMYLCASSLGRSGANVLTFGAGSRLTVL.